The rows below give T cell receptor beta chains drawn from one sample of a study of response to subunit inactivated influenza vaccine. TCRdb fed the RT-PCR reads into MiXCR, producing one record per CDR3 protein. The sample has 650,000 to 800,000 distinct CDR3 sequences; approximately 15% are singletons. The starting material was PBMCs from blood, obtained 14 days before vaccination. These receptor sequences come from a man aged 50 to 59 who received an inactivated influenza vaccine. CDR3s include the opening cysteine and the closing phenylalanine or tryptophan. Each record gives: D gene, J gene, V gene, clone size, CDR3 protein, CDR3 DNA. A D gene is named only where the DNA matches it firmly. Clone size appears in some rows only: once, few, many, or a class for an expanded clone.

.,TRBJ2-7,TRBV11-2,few,CASSQGVGSGTLDSYEQYF,TGTGCCAGCAGCCAGGGGGTGGGAAGCGGGACACTTGACTCCTACGAGCAGTACTTC
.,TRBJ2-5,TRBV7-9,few,CASSFGGGIETQYF,TGTGCCAGCAGCTTCGGAGGGGGCATCGAGACCCAGTACTTC
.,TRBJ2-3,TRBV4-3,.,CASSQDRRGFRTDTQYF,TGCGCCAGCAGCCAAGATAGGCGCGGTTTCCGCACAGATACGCAGTATTTT
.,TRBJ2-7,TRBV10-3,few,CAISEGQRGSYEQYF,TGTGCCATCAGTGAAGGGCAAAGGGGCTCCTACGAGCAGTACTTC
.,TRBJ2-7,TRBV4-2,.,CASSQGVGPSYEQYF,TGTGCCAGCAGCCAAGGGGTGGGACCGTCCTACGAGCAGTACTTC
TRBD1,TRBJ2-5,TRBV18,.,CASSSIQGASETQYF,TGTGCCAGCTCATCGATACAGGGGGCTTCGGAGACCCAGTACTTC
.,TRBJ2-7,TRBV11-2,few,CASSFRVAGDDEQYF,TGTGCCAGCAGCTTTAGGGTAGCAGGGGACGACGAGCAGTACTTC
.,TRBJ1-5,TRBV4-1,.,CASSHSIFDQPQHF,TGCGCCAGCAGCCACTCTATTTTCGATCAGCCCCAGCATTTT
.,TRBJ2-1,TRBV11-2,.,CASSLEFHRVGDNEQFF,TGTGCCAGCAGCTTAGAATTCCACAGGGTCGGGGACAATGAGCAGTTCTTC
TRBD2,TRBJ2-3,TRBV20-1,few,CSALSGGFTDTQYF,TGCAGTGCTTTAAGCGGGGGGTTCACAGATACGCAGTATTTT
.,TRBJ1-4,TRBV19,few,CASRTGLESLFF,TGTGCCAGTAGGACTGGGTTAGAATCTCTGTTTTTT
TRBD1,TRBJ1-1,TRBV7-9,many,CASSTRTGGLNTEAFF,TGTGCCAGCAGCACACGGACAGGGGGATTGAACACTGAAGCTTTCTTT
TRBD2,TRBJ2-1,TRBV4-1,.,CASTKRLAGGDEQFF,TGCGCCAGCACTAAGAGGCTAGCGGGAGGGGATGAGCAGTTCTTC
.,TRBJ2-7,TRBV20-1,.,CSADPQGGYYEQYF,TGCAGTGCTGATCCTCAAGGGGGGTACTACGAGCAGTACTTC
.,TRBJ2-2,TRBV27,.,CASSFSKFTADTGELFF,TGTGCCAGCAGTTTCAGTAAATTTACTGCCGACACCGGGGAGCTGTTTTTT
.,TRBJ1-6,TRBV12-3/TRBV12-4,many,CASRIYTGHSSYNSPLHF,TGTGCCAGCAGAATATACACAGGGCACAGCTCCTATAATTCACCCCTCCACTTT
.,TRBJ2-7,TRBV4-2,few,CASSQDQASYEQYF,TGTGCCAGCAGCCAAGATCAGGCTTCCTACGAGCAGTACTTC
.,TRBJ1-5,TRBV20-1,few,CSAKTGPNQPQHF,TGCAGTGCTAAGACAGGTCCCAATCAGCCCCAGCATTTT
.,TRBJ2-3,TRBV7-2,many,CASSPGGWSDTQYF,TGTGCCAGCAGCCCGGGGGGCTGGTCAGATACGCAGTATTTT
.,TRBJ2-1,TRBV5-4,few,CASSLMLAHNEQFF,TGTGCCAGCAGCTTGATGCTAGCCCACAATGAGCAGTTCTTC
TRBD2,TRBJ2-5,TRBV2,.,CASRPGVTSGKVWQETQYF,TGTGCCAGCAGACCCGGGGTGACTAGCGGGAAGGTCTGGCAAGAGACCCAGTACTTC
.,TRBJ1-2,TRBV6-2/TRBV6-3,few,CASSNSPYGYTF,TGTGCCAGCAGTAACAGTCCGTATGGCTACACCTTC
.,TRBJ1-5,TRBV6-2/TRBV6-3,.,CASSYPEYTQPQHF,TGTGCCAGCAGTTACCCAGAGTACACTCAGCCCCAGCATTTT
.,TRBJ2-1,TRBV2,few,CASSEGLGYEQFF,TGTGCCAGCAGTGAGGGGCTTGGATATGAGCAGTTCTTC
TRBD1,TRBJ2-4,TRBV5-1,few,CASQKGAGVESGIQYF,TGCGCCAGCCAAAAGGGGGCAGGGGTCGAGTCGGGCATTCAGTACTTC
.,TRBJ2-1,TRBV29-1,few,CSAGPLRSHNEQFF,TGCAGCGCCGGTCCTTTGCGTTCCCACAATGAGCAGTTCTTC
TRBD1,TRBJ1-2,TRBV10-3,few,CATGQGPERGYTF,TGTGCCACCGGACAGGGACCTGAACGGGGCTACACCTTC
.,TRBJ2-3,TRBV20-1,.,CSASWPTTDTQYF,TGCAGTGCTAGCTGGCCAACCACAGATACGCAGTATTTT